The 26 T cell receptor beta chains below were found in one sample sequenced in a study of T cells after yellow fever vaccination. TCRdb re-called the 5' RACE reads through MiXCR, storing one row per CDR3 protein. This sample has roughly 300,000 distinct CDR3 sequences, with roughly 8.4% found just once. The material was PBMCs, obtained roughly 47 days after the first yellow fever vaccination. Receptors were obtained from a man between 18 and 35 years old who received the YFV17D yellow fever vaccine.

This clonotype was counted only a few times. One end of the junction varies from germline; a read error may be responsible. The J gene is TRBJ2-2, the V gene TRBV5-1; D might be TRBD2 (5 bases). This CDR3 region has 13 residues. Germline V CDR1 and CDR2: SGHRS, YFSETQ. As DNA, the CDR3 is TGCGCCAGCGAGGGCGGGTTCACCGGGGAGCTGTTGTTT. Residues: CASEGGFTGELLF.

CDR3 nucleotides: TGCGCCAGCAGCCAAGAGGGCCCTTGGGTCTTCTACGAGCAGTACGTC. This translates into CASSQEGPWVFYEQYV. The rearrangement links TRBV4-1 to TRBJ2-7; no clear D. Germline CDR1 and CDR2: MGHRA and YSYEKL. The ends were cut back, 0 bases at V and 3 bases at J, with 15 bases in the middle. The CDR3 is 16 residues long.

The V gene is TRBV6-2 or TRBV6-3, the J gene TRBJ1-4; perhaps TRBD1 as D (5 bases). The germline V and J ends were trimmed by 10 bases and 7 bases, with 16 bases remaining between them. From germline, CDR1 is MNHEY and CDR2 SVGEGT. This CDR3 contains 13 residues. CDR3 nucleotide sequence: TGTGCCACCAGCCTCGTGGGGGGTGAAAAACTGTTTTTT. Residues: CATSLVGGEKLFF.

This clonotype was observed a few times. This CDR3 reads CASSLPRTGDRTEAFF. DNA for the CDR3: TGTGCCAGCAGCTTACCCCGGACAGGGGACCGCACTGAAGCTTTCTTT. The V and J genes are TRBV7-9 and TRBJ1-1, with TRBD1 identical over 9 bases. Looked up from germline, CDR1 is SEHNR and CDR2 is FQNEAQ (reference sequence). The CDR3 runs to 16 residues. J gave up 4 bases and V 2 bases, and 8 bases lay outside the gene matches.

V and J are TRBV6-1 and TRBJ1-2; 7 positions match TRBD1. Per the germline V gene, CDR1 is MNHNS and CDR2 is SASEGT. The ends lost 7 bases at V and 4 bases at J; junction bases unmatched: 12. The CDR3 contains 15 residues. The CDR3 reads CASTAGRGGSYGYTF. CDR3 sequence (DNA): TGTGCCAGCACCGCTGGCAGGGGGGGCTCCTATGGCTACACCTTC.

This clonotype was seen only a few times. The chain links TRBV5-1 to TRBJ2-1, with 9 bases aligning to TRBD1. V was pared by 2 bases and J by 0 bases, with 9 bases of the junction left unmatched. The germline V gene has CDR1 SGHRS and CDR2 YFSETQ. CDR3 length: 18 amino acids. CDR3 sequence (DNA): TGCGCCAGCAGCTTACTGGGACAGGGCTCCAGCTCCTACAATGAGCAGTTCTTC. This encodes CASSLLGQGSSSYNEQFF.

V gene TRBV30 combines with J gene TRBJ1-2; unclear D gene. Germline V gene lookup returns CDR1 GTSNPN and CDR2 SVGIG (reference sequence). This CDR3 contains 12 residues. Deletions cut 2 bases from V and 2 bases from J, with 6 bases between. DNA for the CDR3: TGTGCCTGGAGTTGGGGAAACTATGGCTACACCTTC. Translating gives CAWSWGNYGYTF.

This clonotype was seen a handful of times. One end of the junction fails to match germline, which may point to a read error. V usage is TRBV20-1 and J usage is TRBJ1-5, with D perhaps matching TRBD1 (5 bases). CDR1 is DFQATT, CDR2 SNEGSKA, per germline (reference sequence). The CDR3 runs to 15 residues. In DNA form, the CDR3 reads TGCTGTGCTAGGAGGGGCGTATTTAGCAATCAGCCCCAGCATTTT. This codes for CCARRGVFSNQPQHF.

The chain recombines TRBV11-2 with TRBJ2-1; 8 bases match TRBD1. The CDR3 extends over 15 amino acids. The junction had 6 bases not matched to a gene; V was cut back by 5 bases and J by 3 bases. Germline loops: CDR1 SGHAT, CDR2 FQNNGV. CDR3: CASSETGAVYNEQFF. In nucleotides, the CDR3 is TGTGCCAGCAGCGAGACAGGGGCCGTCTACAATGAGCAGTTCTTC.

This rearrangement joins TRBV20-1 to TRBJ2-5; D might be TRBD1 or TRBD2, each matching 7 bases. The V gene's germline CDR1 is DFQATT and CDR2 SNEGSKA (reference sequence). Between the trimmed V and J ends, which lost 2 bases and 1 base, there was a span of 17 bases. This CDR3 is built from 16 residues. CDR3 DNA: TGCAGTGCTAGAAGGACAGGCCGGGGGGTCCAAGAGACCCAGTACTTC. The encoded protein is CSARRTGRGVQETQYF.

This clonotype appeared a few times. The V gene is TRBV20-1, the J gene TRBJ2-3, with a weak D call TRBD2 (5 bases). Germline CDR1 is DFQATT and CDR2 is SNEGSKA (reference sequence). There are 12 residues in the CDR3. The CDR3 region is CSVGAATDTQYF. In DNA, the CDR3 is TGCAGCGTGGGAGCGGCCACAGATACGCAGTATTTT.

This clonotype was seen only a few times. V usage is TRBV15 and J usage is TRBJ2-1; 10 nucleotides match TRBD2. With V trimmed by 5 bases and J by 4 bases, 14 bases remained unmatched. The germline gives CDR1 LNHNV, CDR2 YYDKDF (reference sequence). The CDR3 consists of 18 residues. This CDR3 is CATSGGGIAGGVYNEQFF. As DNA, the CDR3 is TGTGCCACCAGCGGGGGGGGGATAGCGGGAGGCGTATACAATGAGCAGTTCTTC.

The chain joins TRBV19 to TRBJ2-1; 7 nucleotides agree with TRBD1. Unmatched junction bases numbered 11, after V lost 7 bases and J lost 5 bases. This CDR3 spans 15 amino acids. From germline, CDR1 is LNHDA and CDR2 SQIVND (reference sequence). The CDR3 DNA follows: TGTGCCAGTAAACGCGGAAGGGACAGCAACAATGAGCAGTTCTTC. This translates into CASKRGRDSNNEQFF.

This clonotype was seen a few times. The chain carries TRBV27 and TRBJ2-5; 7 bases align to TRBD2. This CDR3 spans 14 amino acids. Germline trimming cut 4 bases from V and 7 bases from J; bases unmatched to any gene: 9. Germline V gene data show CDR1 as MNHEY and CDR2 as SMNVEV (reference sequence). The CDR3 loop reads CASSSRLGGGTQYF. The CDR3 nucleotides read TGTGCCAGCAGTTCCAGGTTGGGGGGGGGGACCCAGTACTTC.

This clonotype was picked up a small number of times. The J gene is TRBJ2-3, the V gene TRBV4-2; D is unresolved. CDR1 LGHNA and CDR2 YNFKEQ come from the germline V gene. Trimming removed 0 bases at V and 6 bases at J, with 16 bases between. This CDR3 is 16 amino acids long. The CDR3 sequence: CASSQDLTKPTDTQYF. DNA of the CDR3: TGTGCCAGCAGCCAAGATTTGACGAAGCCGACGGATACGCAGTATTTT.

Only a few counts were recorded for this clonotype. This sequence joins TRBV6-1 and TRBJ2-7; TRBD1 matches at 9 bases. This CDR3 has 14 residues. Germline CDR1 reads MNHNS; CDR2 reads SASEGT. V was clipped by 6 bases and J by 2 bases; unmatched bases: 5. The CDR3 nucleotides are TGTGCCAGCAGATTGGGACAGGGTACCTACGAGCAGTACGTC. It yields the protein CASRLGQGTYEQYV.

In its sample, this clonotype was seen many times. The chain has TRBV27 and TRBJ2-3; no definite D call. This CDR3 contains 12 residues. The V end lost 6 bases, the J end lost 7 bases, and 11 bases lay between the germline ends. Germline V CDR1 and CDR2: MNHEY, SMNVEV (reference sequence). Here the CDR3 DNA reads TGTGCCAGCAGCCATGGGCGGAATACGCAGTATTTT. It specifies CASSHGRNTQYF.

The chain links TRBV4-1 to TRBJ2-1; no clear D gene. This CDR3 has 12 amino acids. Germline V lookup: CDR1 MGHRA, CDR2 YSYEKL. V was shortened by 3 bases and J by 7 bases, with 7 bases between the two germline ends. In DNA form, the CDR3 reads TGCGCCAGCAGCCACTTGGGGAATGAGCAGTTCTTC. Translated, it gives CASSHLGNEQFF.

This clonotype was observed a few times. The rearrangement uses TRBV27 and TRBJ2-5; weak D call: TRBD2 (5 bases). V was shortened by 6 bases and J by 6 bases, with 17 bases between the two germline ends. Germline V gives CDR1 MNHEY, CDR2 SMNVEV (reference sequence). The CDR3 length is 14 residues. The CDR3 DNA is TGTGCCAGCAGCTCTGGCGGACTCCGAAAGACCCAGTACTTC. Its protein product is CASSSGGLRKTQYF.

This clonotype occurred a few times. The chain recombines TRBV5-1 with TRBJ2-7, with TRBD1 identical over 9 bases. Germline assignment: CDR1 SGHRS and CDR2 YFSETQ. With 4 bases clipped from V and 2 bases from J, the junction kept 13 bases outside the gene matches. This CDR3 is built from 17 residues. CDR3 DNA sequence: TGCGCCAGCAGCAGCGATCCCGGGACAGGGCTCCCCTACGAGCAGTACGTC. Amino acid sequence: CASSSDPGTGLPYEQYV.

J is TRBJ1-5 and V is TRBV7-9, with TRBD1 matching 7 bases. J gave up 6 bases and V 5 bases, and 7 bases lay outside the gene matches. This CDR3 is built from 14 residues. Germline V gives CDR1 SEHNR, CDR2 FQNEAQ (reference sequence). The CDR3 sequence: CASSGMGTVQPQHF. As DNA, the CDR3 is TGTGCCAGCAGCGGTATGGGGACAGTTCAGCCCCAGCATTTT.

The genes are TRBV7-9 and TRBJ2-2; D could derive from TRBD1 or TRBD2 (6 bases each). The germline V and J ends were trimmed by 2 bases and 6 bases, with 13 bases remaining between them. This CDR3 has 15 amino acids. The germline gives CDR1 SEHNR, CDR2 FQNEAQ (reference sequence). CDR3 protein: CASSLLGGASGELFF. As DNA, the CDR3 is TGTGCCAGCAGCTTACTGGGGGGCGCTTCCGGGGAGCTGTTTTTT.

This clonotype turned up a few times. V usage is TRBV10-2 and J usage is TRBJ2-7; no clear D gene. From germline, CDR1 is WSHSY and CDR2 SAAADI. CDR3 length equals 14 residues. The V end was cut by 2 bases, the J end by 6 bases, with 14 bases between. CDR3 sequence (DNA): TGCGCCAGCAGTGAGACGCCCTCTTGGGGCGAGCAGTACTTC. This translates into CASSETPSWGEQYF.

This clonotype was seen a handful of times. This chain uses TRBV6-5 with TRBJ2-7; TRBD1 agrees at 9 bases. The trim removed 0 bases at V and 1 base at J, leaving 7 bases unmatched. CDR1 and CDR2 (germline): MNHEY, SVGAGI. The CDR3 is made up of 17 amino acids. CDR3 sequence reads: CASSYSGTGTPSYEQYF. The CDR3 DNA follows: TGTGCCAGCAGTTACTCCGGGACAGGGACCCCATCCTACGAGCAGTACTTC.

CDR3 region: CASSLSTFPGNTQYF. The CDR3 DNA sequence: TGTGCCAGCAGCTTGTCGACCTTCCCTGGGAATACGCAGTATTTT. This chain connects TRBV7-2 to TRBJ2-3; unclear D gene. Germline V CDR1 and CDR2: SGHTA, FQGNSA. CDR3 length: 15 amino acids. With 3 bases removed from V and 7 bases from J, the gap between germline ends came to 17 bases.

The chain recombines TRBV14 with TRBJ2-3; TRBD1 aligns across 9 bases. Germline V gene sequence: CDR1 SGHDN, CDR2 FVKESK. The CDR3 has 14 amino acids. The V segment lost 5 bases and the J segment 5 bases; nucleotides outside the gene matches: 5. CDR3 residues: CASSTRQGGDTQYF. The CDR3 DNA is TGTGCCAGCAGCACTCGACAGGGGGGAGATACGCAGTATTTT.